The rows below give T cell receptor beta chains drawn from one sample of a study of beta chain features in type 1 diabetes. Data came from immunoSEQ multiplex PCR; TCRdb stores just in-frame clones and leaves some out. The data contain roughly 230,000 clones, over 8.5% of them singletons. Sequencing was carried out using naive CD4+ T cells from blood. Receptors originate from a woman between 18 and 29 years old in good health. Both conserved end residues are part of each CDR3. The order of the fields is J gene, clone size, V gene, D gene, CDR3 protein, CDR3 DNA. D genes are given only for firm matches. Rows may omit the clone size; those that give it use once, few, many or a size class.

TRBJ2-4 | - | TRBV29-1 | - | CSVEDTQGLAKNIQYF | TGCAGCGTTGAAGATACCCAGGGGCTAGCCAAAAACATTCAGTACTTC
TRBJ2-3 | few | TRBV7-2 | TRBD1 | CASSSQGANLADTQYF | TGTGCCAGCAGCTCTCAGGGGGCAAACCTCGCAGATACGCAGTATTTT
TRBJ1-3 | few | TRBV7-9 | TRBD1 | CASSFGQGASGNTIYF | TGTGCCAGCAGCTTCGGACAGGGAGCTTCTGGAAACACCATATATTTT
TRBJ2-6 | - | TRBV5-1 | - | CASSLAGESGANVLTF | TGCGCCAGCAGCTTGGCCGGGGAGTCTGGGGCCAACGTCCTGACTTTC
TRBJ1-5 | - | TRBV27 | - | CASTLAAAQHF | TGTGCCAGCACCCTGGCGGCGGCCCAGCATTTT
TRBJ1-1 | once | TRBV5-1 | - | CASSLEQYTEAFF | TGCGCCAGCAGCTTGGAACAGTACACTGAAGCTTTCTTT
TRBJ2-5 | many | TRBV15 | - | CATSRVGQGETQYF | TGTGCCACCAGCAGAGTTGGCCAGGGGGAGACCCAGTACTTC
TRBJ1-1 | - | TRBV5-1 | - | CASSSAGTPNTEAFF | TGCGCCAGCAGCTCTGCCGGGACACCGAACACTGAAGCTTTCTTT
TRBJ2-1 | many | TRBV7-9 | - | CASSLRGSSYNEQFF | TGTGCCAGCAGCTTACGAGGGAGCTCCTACAATGAGCAGTTCTTC
TRBJ1-6 | few | TRBV10-3 | - | CAIRPGAGRYSPLHF | TGTGCCATCCGCCCCGGGGCAGGGAGGTATTCACCCCTCCACTTT
TRBJ1-2 | - | TRBV5-1 | - | CASSYNYGYTF | TGCGCCAGCAGTTATAACTATGGCTACACCTTC
TRBJ2-1 | few | TRBV19 | TRBD2 | CASITTAGLAGGNEQFF | TGTGCCAGTATCACAACGGCGGGACTAGCGGGAGGCAATGAGCAGTTCTTC
TRBJ2-3 | - | TRBV27 | - | CASSLLNTKRDMGRTSTDTQYF | TGTGCCAGCAGTTTATTGAACACGAAGAGGGACATGGGGCGAACTAGCACAGATACGCAGTATTTT
TRBJ2-5 | few | TRBV30 | - | CAWSPGSETQYF | TGTGCCTGGAGTCCGGGGTCGGAGACCCAGTACTTC
TRBJ2-1 | - | TRBV15 | TRBD2 | CATSRPGTTYNEQFF | TGTGCCACCAGCAGACCGGGGACTACTTACAATGAGCAGTTCTTC
TRBJ2-5 | many | TRBV4-2 | TRBD2 | CASSWSGGKETQYF | TGTGCCAGCAGCTGGAGCGGGGGGAAAGAGACCCAGTACTTC
TRBJ1-1 | - | TRBV6-5 | - | CASGGAPTNTEAFF | TGTGCCAGCGGAGGGGCGCCGACGAACACTGAAGCTTTCTTT
TRBJ2-3 | - | TRBV13 | - | CASSSATDTDTQYF | TGTGCCAGCAGCTCAGCGACAGACACAGATACGCAGTATTTT
TRBJ2-2 | - | TRBV27 | - | CASSLYPRAANTGELFF | TGTGCCAGCAGTTTATATCCCAGGGCCGCGAACACCGGGGAGCTGTTTTTT
TRBJ1-5 | - | TRBV6-1 | - | CASRPTENSNQPQHF | TGTGCCAGCAGGCCAACAGAGAATAGCAATCAGCCCCAGCATTTT
TRBJ1-2 | few | TRBV25-1 | TRBD1 | CASSESPGGYGYTF | TGTGCCAGCAGTGAATCCCCAGGGGGGTATGGCTACACCTTC
TRBJ2-1 | - | TRBV28 | - | CASSLLDGPPEQFF | TGTGCCAGCAGTCTTTTAGATGGGCCCCCCGAGCAGTTCTTC
TRBJ1-2 | few | TRBV5-1 | - | CASSFDGVNYGYTF | TGCGCCAGCAGCTTTGACGGGGTTAACTATGGCTACACCTTC
TRBJ1-1 | - | TRBV13 | - | CASTGTLNTEAFF | TGTGCCAGCACCGGGACATTGAACACTGAAGCTTTCTTT
TRBJ2-1 | - | TRBV18 | - | CASSLTTYNEQFF | TGTGCCAGCTCGCTAACTACCTACAATGAGCAGTTCTTC
TRBJ2-2 | few | TRBV5-1 | TRBD2 | CASSLAPGTSGSRELFF | TGCGCCAGCAGCTTGGCCCCGGGGACTAGCGGGAGTCGGGAGCTGTTTTTT
TRBJ1-2 | - | TRBV5-4 | TRBD1 | CASSPHGQGGGYGYTF | TGTGCCAGCAGCCCCCACGGACAGGGGGGAGGCTATGGCTACACCTTC
TRBJ1-2 | few | TRBV4-2 | - | CASSQDDGGVYYGYTF | TGTGCCAGCAGCCAAGATGACGGGGGTGTCTACTATGGCTACACCTTC
TRBJ1-1 | few | TRBV18 | - | CASSPPVSLEYTEAFF | TGTGCCAGCTCACCACCGGTATCGCTTGAGTACACTGAAGCTTTCTTT
TRBJ2-7 | few | TRBV5-1 | TRBD1 | CASRSQGAYEQYF | TGCGCCAGCAGATCACAGGGGGCATACGAGCAGTACTTC
TRBJ2-2 | few | TRBV7-9 | - | CASSLADRERNTGELFF | TGTGCCAGCAGCTTAGCGGACAGAGAAAGGAACACCGGGGAGCTGTTTTTT
TRBJ2-3 | few | TRBV7-9 | - | CASSQGGSTDTQYF | TGTGCCAGCAGTCAAGGGGGTAGCACAGATACGCAGTATTTT
TRBJ1-6 | - | TRBV28 | TRBD1 | CASRATGVGSPLHF | TGTGCCAGCAGAGCGACAGGGGTAGGTTCACCCCTCCACTTT
TRBJ2-7 | few | TRBV5-1 | TRBD1 | CASSLGTGAYEQYF | TGCGCCAGCAGCTTGGGAACAGGGGCCTACGAGCAGTACTTC
TRBJ2-3 | few | TRBV6-5 | - | CASSYLGQTSTDTQYF | TGTGCCAGCAGTTACTTAGGCCAGACTAGCACAGATACGCAGTATTTT
TRBJ2-1 | - | TRBV11-2 | - | CASSPDSSYNEQFF | TGTGCCAGCAGCCCGGACAGCTCCTACAATGAGCAGTTCTTC
TRBJ2-5 | - | TRBV28 | TRBD2 | CASSYITSGSGRETQYF | TGTGCCAGCAGTTATATAACTAGCGGGAGTGGTAGAGAGACCCAGTACTTC
TRBJ1-6 | few | TRBV25-1 | TRBD1 | CASRQGPDSPLHF | TGTGCCAGCAGACAGGGGCCGGATTCACCCCTCCACTTT
TRBJ1-4 | few | TRBV30 | TRBD1 | CAGSGGQHNTVGEKLFF | TGTGCCGGTTCCGGGGGACAGCACAATACGGTGGGCGAAAAACTGTTTTTT
TRBJ2-7 | few | TRBV11-2 | - | CASRHYGYEQYF | TGTGCCAGCAGGCATTACGGGTACGAGCAGTACTTC
TRBJ2-7 | - | TRBV5-1 | TRBD2 | CASSSSLAGVSYEQYF | TGCGCCAGCAGCTCCAGCTTAGCGGGAGTCTCCTACGAGCAGTACTTC